A selection of T cell receptor beta chains follows, all from one sample in a study of blood T cell repertoires in COVID-19. Repertoires were generated with immunoSEQ multiplex PCR, while TCRdb's copy carries only in-frame clones and drops some. Of 200,000 or so clones in the sample, 80% to 90% were seen once. Sequenced sample: PBMCs or T cells enriched from blood (not recorded which). The receptor source for this set is a man under 40 in a cohort exposed to, infected with or recovered from COVID-19 (not recorded which). CDR3s include the opening cysteine and the closing phenylalanine or tryptophan. The D gene is left open where the match is weak. Clone size is shown for a subset of rows, as once, few, many or a class of expanded clone.

>.|TRBV5-8|.|TRBJ2-3
CASSFRVCSGAGTSTDTQYF
TGTGCCAGCAGCTTCAGGGTTTGCTCGGGCGCGGGGACTAGCACAGATACGCAGTATTTT
>.|TRBV12-3/TRBV12-4|few|TRBJ1-2
CASSLGFGGYTF
TGTGCCAGCAGTTTAGGGTTCGGGGGCTACACCTTC
>.|TRBV5-1|.|TRBJ1-4
CASSLSGQRNEKLFF
TGCGCCAGCAGCTTGTCCGGACAGCGTAATGAAAAACTGTTTTTT
>TRBD2|TRBV19|once|TRBJ2-7
CASSPSGGSYEQYF
TGTGCCAGTAGCCCCTCGGGGGGTTCCTACGAGCAGTACTTC
>.|TRBV9|.|TRBJ1-5
CASTPTGTCFFYSNQPQHF
TGTGCCAGCACCCCGACCGGGACTTGCTTCTTTTATAGCAATCAGCCCCAGCATTTT
>TRBD2|TRBV5-1|.|TRBJ2-1
CASSLELAGVNEQFF
TGCGCCAGCAGCTTGGAGCTAGCGGGAGTGAATGAGCAGTTCTTC
>TRBD1|TRBV5-6|.|TRBJ2-1
CASSLVGTGFYEQFF
TGTGCCAGCAGCTTGGTTGGGACAGGATTTTATGAGCAGTTCTTC
>.|TRBV27|.|TRBJ2-2
CASTTPDRQRTGELFF
TGTGCCAGCACGACCCCCGACCGCCAGAGGACCGGGGAGCTGTTTTTT
>TRBD1|TRBV29-1|.|TRBJ1-1
CSVRQGERAEAFF
TGCAGCGTCCGACAGGGGGAACGAGCTGAAGCTTTCTTT
>TRBD2|TRBV29-1|.|TRBJ2-7
CSVERGAGGEQYF
TGCAGCGTTGAACGTGGGGCGGGGGGCGAGCAGTACTTC
>TRBD1|TRBV18|once|TRBJ2-5
CASYTGTALQETQYF
TGTGCCAGTTATACCGGGACAGCCCTCCAGGAGACCCAGTACTTC
>.|TRBV11-3|.|TRBJ2-5
CASSLFSGETQYF
TGTGCCAGCAGCTTATTTTCAGGGGAGACCCAGTACTTC
>.|TRBV25-1|few|TRBJ1-1
CASSAYESTEAFF
TGTGCCAGCAGTGCCTACGAATCCACTGAAGCTTTCTTT
>.|TRBV28|.|TRBJ1-2
CASSPASSYDLYEGYTF
TGTGCCAGCAGTCCCGCGTCGAGTTACGACTTATATGAGGGCTACACCTTC
>.|TRBV5-8|.|TRBJ2-4
CASSFGDPKNIQYF
TGTGCCAGCAGCTTTGGAGACCCCAAAAACATTCAGTACTTC
>.|TRBV10-3|.|TRBJ1-1
CAIRTDLMNTEAFF
TGTGCCATCAGGACAGACCTAATGAACACTGAAGCTTTCTTT
>.|TRBV19|.|TRBJ1-5
CASSIEGTIYSNQPQHF
TGTGCCAGTAGTATAGAGGGCACAATTTATAGCAATCAGCCCCAGCATTTT
>.|TRBV6-5|.|TRBJ2-7
CASFEPPREQYF
TGTGCCAGCTTCGAACCCCCCAGGGAGCAGTACTTC
>TRBD1|TRBV4-2|.|TRBJ1-1
CASSQRTGEDTEAFF
TGTGCCAGCAGCCAGCGGACAGGGGAGGACACTGAAGCTTTCTTT
>TRBD2|TRBV28|.|TRBJ2-1
CASSSLAGSNEQFF
TGTGCCAGCAGTTCCCTAGCGGGTTCAAATGAGCAGTTCTTC
>.|TRBV7-9|.|TRBJ1-6
CASTRGGMGLNSPLHF
TGTGCCAGCACCCGGGGGGGGATGGGGCTTAATTCACCCCTCCACTTT
>TRBD2|TRBV27|.|TRBJ2-3
CASSITSADTQYF
TGTGCCAGCAGTATCACTAGCGCAGATACGCAGTATTTT
>TRBD1|TRBV19|.|TRBJ1-5
CASRLKGQGGSNQPQHF
TGTGCCAGCCGCCTGAAGGGACAGGGTGGAAGCAATCAGCCCCAGCATTTT
>.|TRBV7-8|.|TRBJ2-3
CASSLAGLGGFPRGNTDTQYF
TGTGCCAGCAGCTTAGCCGGCCTGGGAGGCTTTCCCCGGGGGAACACAGATACGCAGTATTTT
>TRBD1|TRBV28|.|TRBJ2-7
CASSSLHPGQGSEQYF
TGTGCCAGCAGTTCTCTACATCCGGGACAGGGCAGTGAGCAGTACTTC
>.|TRBV28|.|TRBJ2-7
CASSPIGEGVSYEQYF
TGTGCCAGCAGTCCGATCGGGGAAGGCGTCTCCTACGAGCAGTACTTC
>TRBD1|TRBV24-1|.|TRBJ2-2
CATSDSRTGTGELFF
TGTGCCACCAGTGATTCCAGGACAGGGACCGGGGAGCTGTTTTTT
>.|TRBV4-2|.|TRBJ2-1
CASSRAKNSYNEQFF
TGTGCCAGCAGCCGAGCGAAGAACTCCTACAATGAGCAGTTCTTC